This T cell receptor beta chain was sequenced in a study of lymphopenia after photon versus proton radiotherapy. Trimming took off 1 base at V and 6 bases at J, with 4 bases between the two ends. The germline V gene has CDR1 SEHNR and CDR2 FQNEAQ (reference sequence). The CDR3 sequence is 12 residues long. The repertoire was sequenced with immunoSEQ multiplex PCR; TCRdb's copy has only in-frame clones and lacks some. The data hold about 45,000 clones, with 85% to 90% observed a single time. Study observations and caveats: Larger post-nadir TCR diversity loss correlated inversely with survival in deceased patients. Proton therapy kept repertoires fairly stable, unlike photons, which gained effector/memory cells. Survival link was tested only in deceased patients; proton benefit remains a possibility. Oligoclonal CD8+ Temra expansion after nadir drove photon patients' diversity drop.

This clone was detected only a few times. Antigen specificity is unknown. The receptor comes from a man in his forties or fifties with gastric cancer. The chain uses TRBV7-9 and TRBJ1-5; D is ambiguous. The sequences come from peripheral blood, collected from a patient treated with photon-based radiotherapy. The DNA for the CDR3 is TGTGCCAGCAGCTTAGTGGCTCAGCCCCAGCATTTT. It yields the protein CASSLVAQPQHF. Supplemented by reference TRBV7-9 and TRBJ1-5, the full variable domain reads DTGVSQNPRHKITKRGQNVTFRCDPISEHNRLYWYRQTLGQGPEFLTYFQNEAQLEKSRLLSDRFSAERPKGSFSTLEIQRTEQGDSAMYLCASSLVAQPQHFGDGTRLSIL.